This section outlines one T cell receptor beta chain sequence together with its context. Its antigen is currently unknown. Deletions cut 10 bases from V and 4 bases from J, with 17 bases between. This CDR3 comprises 13 residues. Germline V gene data show CDR1 as SNHLY and CDR2 as FYNNEI. This specimen comes from a study of somatic mutations in cytotoxic T cells in rheumatoid arthritis. Each healthy control was a blood donor; the group had a median age of roughly 54 years (range roughly 21-70), and around 56% were female. Study outcomes and limitations: There was no knowledge of the antigen targets of the expanded CD8+ clones.

Here immunoSEQ multiplex PCR was the method, and the copy in TCRdb shows in-frame clones only, minus some. The sample includes more than 15,000 clones, around four fifths of them seen just once. This receptor was obtained from a woman aged 55 to 70 in good health. The J gene is TRBJ2-7, the V gene TRBV2, with D unclear. Sequenced: CD8+ T cells sorted from blood. The CDR3 DNA reads as TGTGCCAACCGACGGCAGGCCGTTTACGAGCAGTACTTC. Translation: CANRRQAVYEQYF.